These 28 T cell receptor beta chains were all obtained from the same sample, sequenced in a study of CD8+ T cells in alopecia areata. Treatment reported: oral pan-JAK inhibitor, 5-10 mg twice daily. Reverse transcribed after extraction, RNA yielded cDNA as the sequencing template. Here immunoSEQ multiplex PCR was the method, and the copy in TCRdb shows in-frame clones only, minus some. The table shows over 120,000 clones, with less than 70% occurring only once. The input for sequencing was CD8+ T cells sorted from blood, taken at week 4, from a patient treated with tofacitinib. The receptors derive from a human donor with alopecia areata.

This chain links TRBV30 with TRBJ2-2; 7 bases map to TRBD1. The CDR3 sequence is 15 residues long. Germline CDR1 GTSNPN, CDR2 SVGIG (reference sequence). V gave up 2 bases and J gave up 6 bases; unmatched junction bases: 9. The CDR3 nucleotides are TGTGCCTGGAGTATTCGACAGGGAGTGGCCGGGGAGCTGTTTTTT. Protein: CAWSIRQGVAGELFF.

There are a few counts of this clone. The J gene is TRBJ2-5, the V gene TRBV30, with D uncertain. Germline-derived CDR1 and CDR2 are GTSNPN and SVGIG (reference sequence). Deletions cut 0 bases from V and 5 bases from J, with 10 bases between. CDR3 length: 13 amino acids. CDR3 bases: TGTGCCTGGAGTGTCGGTCGACGCGAGACCCAGTACTTC. Translating gives CAWSVGRRETQYF.

This clone has only one observation. The chain is built from TRBV29-1 and TRBJ2-2; 8 bases agree with TRBD1. From germline, CDR1 is SQVTM and CDR2 ANQGSEA. V was pared by 1 base and J by 6 bases, with 4 bases of the junction left unmatched. The CDR3 runs to 14 residues. For the CDR3, the DNA is TGCAGCGTTGAAGGGACAGGGTCCGCCGGGGAGCTGTTTTTT. It is translated as CSVEGTGSAGELFF.

This clone has just one count. This sequence joins TRBV25-1 and TRBJ2-5, with a weak D call TRBD2 (5 bases). Germline values: CDR1 MGHDK, CDR2 SYGVNS. The CDR3 spans 14 residues. V lost 2 bases, J lost 4 bases, and 11 bases lay in between. CDR3: CASSEVDEGETQYF. CDR3 nucleotides: TGTGCCAGCAGTGAAGTAGACGAGGGAGAGACCCAGTACTTC.

The chain is built from TRBV7-9 and TRBJ2-3; D is possibly TRBD1 (8 bases). Trimming took off 5 bases at V and 4 bases at J, with 16 bases between the two ends. Germline values: CDR1 SEHNR, CDR2 FQNEAQ (reference sequence). The length of the CDR3 is 15 residues. CDR3 nucleotide sequence: TGTGCCAGCAGCCGGGGGGCACAGGGGGCAGATACGCAGTATTTT. Its protein is CASSRGAQGADTQYF.

The chain recombines TRBV6-5 with TRBJ1-1; D unresolved. Trimming took 6 bases from V and 3 from J, leaving 14 bases between them. CDR1 is MNHEY, CDR2 SVGAGI, per germline. The CDR3 runs 14 residues. The CDR3 loop is CASSPGGEYTEAFF. The CDR3 nucleotides are TGTGCCAGCAGCCCGGGTGGGGAGTACACTGAAGCTTTCTTT.

This sequence joins TRBV10-3 and TRBJ2-3, with a tentative D call TRBD2 (5 bases). V was pared by 2 bases and J by 1 base, with 7 bases between. CDR3 size: 14 residues. CDR1 is ENHRY, CDR2 SYGVKD, per germline. This chain's CDR3 is CAISEPGGTDTQYF. The CDR3 DNA reads TGTGCCATCAGTGAGCCCGGGGGCACAGATACGCAGTATTTT.

The chain combines TRBV4-2 with TRBJ2-7, with 7 bases that match TRBD1. Looked up from germline, CDR1 is LGHNA and CDR2 is YNFKEQ. Unmatched junction bases numbered 10, after V lost 0 bases and J lost 5 bases. CDR3 length: 16 amino acids. As DNA, the CDR3 is TGTGCCAGCAGCCAAGATCAGGGTCAGGGGGTAAACGAGCAGTACTTC. It codes for CASSQDQGQGVNEQYF.

J is TRBJ2-3 and V is TRBV7-9; 10 bases are a match to TRBD1. V was clipped by 5 bases and J by 3 bases; unmatched bases: 5. This CDR3 has 15 amino acids. Germline V lookup: CDR1 SEHNR, CDR2 FQNEAQ (reference sequence). This CDR3 reads CASSHGTGETDTQYF. In nucleotides, the CDR3 is TGTGCCAGCAGCCACGGGACAGGGGAGACAGATACGCAGTATTTT.

V is TRBV9 and J is TRBJ1-5, with D possibly TRBD1 on 5 matching bases. Germline V lookup: CDR1 SGDLS, CDR2 YYNGEE. The CDR3 runs to 14 residues. The germline V and J ends were trimmed by 4 bases and 6 bases, with 14 bases remaining between them. The DNA of the CDR3 is TGTGCCAGCAGCCCCAGTAGAGGGGCTCAGCCCCAGCATTTT. Residues: CASSPSRGAQPQHF.

This clone was seen a few times. The chain uses TRBV15 and TRBJ2-6; 7 nucleotides agree with TRBD1. The CDR3 sequence is 17 residues long. Germline V gene lookup returns CDR1 LNHNV and CDR2 YYDKDF (reference sequence). V trimming: 6 bases; J trimming: 2 bases; junction bases outside the gene matches: 10. The CDR3 DNA is TGTGCCACCAGTTTAGACAGGGTAGAGACTGGGGCCAACGTCCTGACTTTC. This gives the protein CATSLDRVETGANVLTF.

The chain combines TRBV30 with TRBJ1-2; D unresolved. The CDR3 length is 13 residues. V lost 1 base and J lost 3, with 9 bases in between. Germline V gene data show CDR1 as GTSNPN and CDR2 as SVGIG (reference sequence). CDR3 sequence: CAWSEGGDYGYTF. CDR3 nucleotide sequence: TGTGCCTGGAGTGAAGGTGGGGACTATGGCTACACCTTC.

In this sample, this clone turned up a few times. This chain uses TRBV29-1 with TRBJ1-2; D unresolved. The CDR3 spans 12 residues. CDR1 SQVTM and CDR2 ANQGSEA come from the germline V gene. V was pared by 6 bases and J by 4 bases, with 12 bases between. This CDR3 is CSVGWESYGYTF. The CDR3 DNA is TGCAGCGTCGGGTGGGAGAGCTATGGCTACACCTTC.

This clone occurred a few times. This chain uses TRBV18 with TRBJ2-3, with TRBD2 matching 8 bases. Germline V CDR1 and CDR2: KGHSH, LQKENI. J gave up 6 bases and V 6 bases, and 17 bases lay outside the gene matches. This CDR3 comprises 17 residues. CDR3 sequence reads: CASSPVDPGGPEDTQYF. Here the CDR3 DNA reads TGTGCCAGCTCCCCCGTCGACCCGGGGGGGCCGGAGGATACGCAGTATTTT.

Points on this clone: Other DNA sequences in the same sample also yield this CDR3. The V call is TRBV29-1, the J call TRBJ1-1, with a tentative D call TRBD1 (5 bases). The V and J ends lost 6 bases and 1 base respectively, with 9 bases between them. The CDR3 totals 12 residues. CDR1 is SQVTM, CDR2 ANQGSEA, per germline. This chain's CDR3 is CSVLQENTEAFF. The CDR3 DNA reads TGCAGCGTCTTACAGGAGAACACTGAAGCTTTCTTT.

The rearrangement uses TRBV5-6 and TRBJ2-7, with a tentative D call TRBD2 (5 bases). CDR3 size: 12 residues. Between the trimmed V and J ends, which lost 4 bases and 3 bases, there was a span of 8 bases. Per germline, CDR1 SGHDT and CDR2 YYEEEE. The CDR3 spells CASSGGHYEQYF. The CDR3 nucleotides read TGTGCCAGCAGCGGCGGGCACTACGAGCAGTACTTC.

The chain carries TRBV30 and TRBJ1-3; D call uncertain. V lost 6 bases to trimming and J lost 2 bases, with 11 bases between them. The germline V gene has CDR1 GTSNPN and CDR2 SVGIG (reference sequence). The CDR3 is 13 residues long. As DNA, the CDR3 is TGTGCCTGCACGGATCCAGCTGGAAACACCATATATTTT. This codes for CACTDPAGNTIYF.

The chain links TRBV11-2 to TRBJ2-5, with unresolved D. The germline V gene has CDR1 SGHAT and CDR2 FQNNGV. The V and J ends lost 0 bases and 9 bases respectively, with 17 bases between them. The CDR3 runs to 15 residues. CDR3 loop: CASSLEGRSRSAQYF. CDR3 DNA sequence: TGTGCCAGCAGCTTAGAAGGGCGTAGTCGATCGGCCCAGTACTTC.

This clone occurred a few times. The V gene is TRBV5-1, the J gene TRBJ2-1; TRBD1 matches at 10 bases. CDR3 length: 17 amino acids. The trim removed 2 bases at V and 9 bases at J, leaving 14 bases unmatched. Looked up from germline, CDR1 is SGHRS and CDR2 is YFSETQ. For the CDR3, the DNA is TGCGCCAGCAGCTTTAGAGGGGGACAGGGGAAAACAAGTGAGCAGTTCTTC. Translated, it gives CASSFRGGQGKTSEQFF.

This clone was detected only once. The rearrangement links TRBV7-9 to TRBJ1-5; 9 bases map to TRBD1. V lost 5 bases and J lost 1; bases outside the gene matches: 3. Germline V gives CDR1 SEHNR, CDR2 FQNEAQ (reference sequence). CDR3 length: 15 amino acids. The CDR3 here is CASSPGQGSNQPQHF. CDR3 DNA sequence: TGTGCCAGCAGCCCCGGACAGGGGAGCAATCAGCCCCAGCATTTT.

This chain joins TRBV10-3 and TRBJ2-7; D gene uncertain. Germline CDR1 and CDR2: ENHRY and SYGVKD. V was shortened by 0 bases and J by 3 bases, with 9 bases between the two germline ends. The CDR3 totals 14 residues. CDR3 in DNA: TGTGCCATCAGTGAGTCTGAGCTCGGCTACGAGCAGTACTTC. Encoded protein: CAISESELGYEQYF.

The rearrangement joins TRBV29-1 to TRBJ2-1; 12 bases map to TRBD2. After removal of 3 bases from V and 1 base from J, the junction contained 4 bases not matched to a gene. Germline V gene sequence: CDR1 SQVTM, CDR2 ANQGSEA. The CDR3 contains 16 residues. The CDR3 bases are TGCAGCGTTGATTCTAGCGGGGGGGCTTCCTACAATGAGCAGTTCTTC. It is translated as CSVDSSGGASYNEQFF.

This chain uses TRBV29-1 with TRBJ1-1, with TRBD1 matching 7 bases. CDR1 and CDR2 (germline): SQVTM, ANQGSEA. CDR3 length: 12 residues. J gave up 4 bases and V 5 bases, and 4 bases lay outside the gene matches. The CDR3 reads CSVTGAATEAFF. DNA for the CDR3: TGCAGCGTTACAGGGGCGGCCACTGAAGCTTTCTTT.

This clone was picked up a small number of times. This chain joins TRBV29-1 and TRBJ1-4; D call uncertain. Trimming took off 4 bases at V and 8 bases at J, with 8 bases between the two ends. The V gene's germline CDR1 is SQVTM and CDR2 ANQGSEA. The CDR3 loop spans 11 amino acids. The chain's CDR3 is CSVGQEEKLFF. The CDR3 DNA follows: TGCAGCGTTGGACAAGAAGAAAAACTGTTTTTT.

The chain is built from TRBV7-9 and TRBJ2-3; a weak D match, TRBD2 (6 bases). Looked up from germline, CDR1 is SEHNR and CDR2 is FQNEAQ (reference sequence). Trimming cost V 2 bases and J 2 bases, with 11 bases left between them. The CDR3 is 15 amino acids. The CDR3 loop reads CASSLTGGNTDTQYF. The DNA of the CDR3 is TGTGCCAGCAGCTTAACCGGCGGGAACACAGATACGCAGTATTTT.

The chain carries TRBV29-1 and TRBJ2-2, with 13 bases that match TRBD2. In germline, CDR1 is SQVTM, CDR2 ANQGSEA. The CDR3 is 16 residues long. V lost 4 bases to trimming and J lost 1 base; unmatched junction nucleotides: 3. The CDR3 loop reads CSVVGLAGVNTGELFF. CDR3 nucleotide sequence: TGCAGCGTTGTCGGACTAGCGGGGGTGAACACCGGGGAGCTGTTTTTT.

This sequence joins TRBV13 and TRBJ2-1, with 8 nucleotides matching TRBD2. Per the germline V gene, CDR1 is PRHDT and CDR2 is FYEKMQ (reference sequence). Losses at the gene ends were 5 bases for V and 9 bases for J; bases not matched to a gene: 12. This CDR3 has 15 amino acids. The DNA of the CDR3 is TGTGCCAGCAGCCCTTTTCGGGGGGGCCAGGTTGAGCAGTTCTTC. Translating it yields CASSPFRGGQVEQFF.

This clone was counted a single time. Other nucleotide sequences in the sample specify the same CDR3. CDR3 sequence reads: CSVEDPNYGYTF. In DNA, the CDR3 is TGCAGCGTTGAAGACCCGAACTATGGCTACACCTTC. The rearrangement links TRBV29-1 to TRBJ1-2; D gene uncertain. Trimming took 0 bases from V and 2 from J, leaving 4 bases between them. CDR1 and CDR2 (germline): SQVTM, ANQGSEA. The CDR3 covers 12 residues.